This T cell receptor (beta chain) was sequenced in a study of blood T cell repertoires in COVID-19. About the research overall: The analysed material was cDNA or gDNA that came from T cells, B-cell-depleted T cells, or PBMCs.

The CDR3 is 16 residues long. Germline lookup yields CDR1 MNHEY and CDR2 SVGEGT. With 6 bases removed from V and 3 bases from J, the gap between germline ends came to 19 bases. As originally analysed: Reference gene primer amplification gave estimated nucleated cell counts. Generated by immunoSEQ multiplex PCR, the TCRdb table keeps only in-frame clones and is missing some. Clone size and the V and J calls come from that table; the DNA yielded D and trimming. The sample consists of over 130,000 clones, around 85% of them appearing once. The chain has TRBV6-2 or TRBV6-3 and TRBJ2-3; perhaps TRBD2 as D (5 bases). The sequence was collected from a man aged 70-80 years with acute or convalescent COVID-19. The sample consisted of peripheral blood. The CDR3 bases are TGTGCCAGCAGCTCCGGACTTTCCCGGCGGACAGATACGCAGTATTTT. Its translation is CASSSGLSRRTDTQYF.